This T cell receptor (beta chain) comes out of a study of blood T cells in healthy people across ages. The length of the CDR3 is 15 residues. V shed 6 bases and J shed 0 bases, with 12 bases lying between them. CDR1 is MNHEY, CDR2 SMNVEV, per germline (reference sequence). The table lists this clonotype with many counts. Its antigen is not identified. Findings of the study overall: Any conclusive comparison of naive versus antigen-experienced cells was prevented by using unsorted PBMCs.

Next came a second PCR, run for 7 to 11 cycles, which used a sample-barcoded 5' primer along with a J-beta primer mix. One entry per CDR3 protein, called by TCRdb with MiXCR from the 5' RACE reads. The sample consists of around 870,000 distinct CDR3 sequences, about 30% of them appearing once. Sequencing was done on a sample of blood. This chain uses TRBV27 with TRBJ2-1, with a possible D match to TRBD2 (5 bases). The clonotype comes from a woman of 80 years or more in good health. CDR3 in amino acids: CASRMLALSYNEQFF. CDR3 DNA sequence: TGTGCCAGCAGGATGCTAGCTCTCTCCTACAATGAGCAGTTCTTC.